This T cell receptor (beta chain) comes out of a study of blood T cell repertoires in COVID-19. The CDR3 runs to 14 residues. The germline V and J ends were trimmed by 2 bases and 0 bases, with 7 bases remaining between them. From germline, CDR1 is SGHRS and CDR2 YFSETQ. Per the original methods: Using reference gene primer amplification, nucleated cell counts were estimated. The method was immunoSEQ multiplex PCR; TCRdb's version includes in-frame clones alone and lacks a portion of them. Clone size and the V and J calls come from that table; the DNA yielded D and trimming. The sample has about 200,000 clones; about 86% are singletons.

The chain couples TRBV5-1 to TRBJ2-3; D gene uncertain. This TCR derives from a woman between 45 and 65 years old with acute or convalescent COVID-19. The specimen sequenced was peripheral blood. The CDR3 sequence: CASSFHGSTDTQYF. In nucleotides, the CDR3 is TGCGCCAGCAGCTTTCACGGGAGCACAGATACGCAGTATTTT.